This TCR beta chain emerged from a study of cytomegalovirus exposure and HLA in healthy donors. Primers included in the PCR were 60 Vbeta and 13 Jbeta primers. This table comes from immunoSEQ multiplex PCR, and its TCRdb copy is limited to in-frame clones, with some not included. This sample has 150,000 to 200,000 clones, with about 77% found just once. Study-wide results and limits: Later analysis identified over 15,000 TCR beta sequences associated with HLA alleles, using a false discovery rate threshold of 0.05. Reportedly, diagnosis of cytomegalovirus status by the classifier showed high specificity and sensitivity. Reports indicate that TCR beta sequences accurately predicted the HLA-A and HLA-B alleles of most subjects. Later analysis revealed greater clonal expansion in HLA-associated TCR beta chains than in equally common others.

Turning to this clone: As yet, its antigen is unknown.

This CDR3 has 17 residues. Per germline, CDR1 MNHEY and CDR2 SMNVEV (reference sequence). V was clipped by 5 bases and J by 5 bases; unmatched bases: 11. The chain employs TRBV27 and TRBJ2-7; 14 nucleotides align to TRBD2. The source of this sequence is a man between 18 and 35 years old in good health and CMV-seropositive. The sample comprised PBMCs. This CDR3 reads CASSILGTSGSRDEQYF. Written as DNA, the CDR3 is TGTGCCAGCAGTATACTCGGGACTAGCGGGAGTCGGGACGAGCAGTACTTC.